These 31 T cell receptor beta chains share one sample of origin, sequenced in a study of T cell responses to AZD1222 COVID-19 vaccine. Here immunoSEQ multiplex PCR was the method, and the copy in TCRdb shows in-frame clones only, minus some. The sample comprises 85,000 to 90,000 clones, approximately 89% of which are singletons, and about 2.2% rests with the top ten. Sequenced material: peripheral blood, taken on day 0 of AZD1222 vaccination. These receptors were taken from an adult in good health.

The chain joins TRBV30 to TRBJ1-6; 9 bases align to TRBD1. Germline-derived CDR1 and CDR2 are GTSNPN and SVGIG (reference sequence). This CDR3 comprises 13 residues. Unmatched junction bases numbered 3, after V lost 3 bases and J lost 9 bases. CDR3 residues: CAWSGQGRSPLHF. The DNA of the CDR3 is TGTGCCTGGAGCGGACAGGGGCGTTCACCCCTCCACTTT.

This chain joins TRBV6-4 and TRBJ2-2; TRBD2 matches at 8 bases. CDR3 length: 16 residues. The junction had 12 bases not matched to a gene; V was cut back by 6 bases and J by 6 bases. In germline, CDR1 is MRHNA, CDR2 SNTAGT. CDR3 residues: CASSPFSGGLAGELFF. The DNA for the CDR3 is TGTGCCAGCAGCCCGTTTTCGGGGGGGCTTGCCGGGGAGCTGTTTTTT.

Worth noting for this clone: A junction end diverges from the germline sequence, so it may reflect a read error. This chain connects TRBV5-6 to TRBJ2-7, with D tentatively TRBD2 (5 bases). CDR1 and CDR2 (germline): SGHDT, YYEEEE. The CDR3 totals 14 residues. The CDR3 DNA reads as TGTGCCAGCAGCTTGGGGGCTCGGGGAGAACCCCTAAAATTC. Its translation: CASSLGARGEPLKF.

The chain carries TRBV3-1 (or the pseudogene TRBV3-2) and TRBJ2-7; 10 bases are a match to TRBD2. The J segment lost 6 bases and the V segment lost 4 bases, leaving 0 bases of the junction unmatched. The CDR3 is 12 residues long. CDR1 is LGHDT, CDR2 YNNKEL, per germline (reference sequence). CDR3 in amino acids: CASSRTSGEQYF. The CDR3 DNA reads as TGTGCCAGCAGCCGGACTAGCGGCGAGCAGTACTTC.

V and J are TRBV12-3 or TRBV12-4 and TRBJ1-4; 7 bases align to TRBD1. The CDR3 has 12 residues. J gave up 8 bases and V 11 bases, and 8 bases lay outside the gene matches. For the CDR3, the DNA is TGTGCCGCCAGGGGGGCTGGAGAAAAACTGTTTTTT. Translation: CAARGAGEKLFF.

The chain links TRBV6-5 to TRBJ2-7, with 7 bases that match TRBD2. CDR3 length equals 12 residues. Germline CDR1 MNHEY, CDR2 SVGAGI. V shed 8 bases and J 4 bases; nucleotides not matched to a gene: 5. CDR3 bases: TGTGCCAGCGTCGGGGGAGGGTACGAGCAGTACTTC. This codes for CASVGGGYEQYF.

This rearrangement joins TRBV2 to TRBJ2-7, with D perhaps TRBD2 (5 bases). Germline CDR1 SNHLY, CDR2 FYNNEI. The V and J ends lost 4 bases and 0 bases respectively, with 19 bases between them. CDR3 length: 17 amino acids. In DNA, the CDR3 is TGTGCCAGCAGTGCAGGTATCGGCCGGGAAAGCTCCTACGAGCAGTACTTC. Translation gives CASSAGIGRESSYEQYF.

This rearrangement joins TRBV3-1 (or the pseudogene TRBV3-2) to TRBJ2-6; D not certain. This CDR3 is 18 amino acids long. The germline gives CDR1 LGHDT, CDR2 YNNKEL (reference sequence). Between the trimmed V and J ends, which lost 4 bases and 0 bases, there was a span of 16 bases. Here the CDR3 DNA reads TGTGCCAGCAGCCCATACAACCCGACCTTCTCTGGGGCCAACGTCCTGACTTTC. Translation: CASSPYNPTFSGANVLTF.

J is TRBJ1-2 and V is TRBV19; D is undetermined. The V end lost 3 bases, the J end lost 6 bases, and 17 bases lay between the germline ends. CDR3 length: 15 residues. The germline gives CDR1 LNHDA, CDR2 SQIVND (reference sequence). The CDR3, as DNA: TGTGCCAGTAGTATCCCGAATCATCGCAGCGATGGCTACACCTTC. This codes for CASSIPNHRSDGYTF.

The rearrangement uses TRBV12-3 or TRBV12-4 and TRBJ1-2; 8 nucleotides agree with TRBD1. With V trimmed by 5 bases and J by 8 bases, 7 bases remained unmatched. The CDR3 has 13 amino acids. CDR3 in amino acids: CASSQGATGGYTF. The CDR3 coding sequence is TGTGCCAGCAGTCAGGGGGCGACGGGAGGCTACACCTTC.

J is TRBJ1-1 and V is TRBV12-3 or TRBV12-4, with D perhaps matching TRBD1 (5 bases). The CDR3 extends over 13 amino acids. V was pared by 6 bases and J by 3 bases, with 11 bases between. The CDR3 protein is CASSQTVYTEAFF. CDR3 in DNA: TGTGCCAGCAGCCAGACAGTGTACACTGAAGCTTTCTTT.

This chain joins TRBV12-3 or TRBV12-4 and TRBJ2-7; TRBD1 might be the D (6 bases). This CDR3 contains 13 residues. V lost 5 bases and J 2 bases, leaving 10 bases between the germline ends. CDR3 DNA: TGTGCCAGCAGTCCGGACAGACCCTACGAGCAGTACTTC. This codes for CASSPDRPYEQYF.

A word on this clone: Other DNA sequences from this sample encode an identical CDR3 as well. V and J are TRBV11-2 and TRBJ1-1; D uncertain. Germline values: CDR1 SGHAT, CDR2 FQNNGV. CDR3 size: 13 residues. V was shortened by 2 bases and J by 1 base, with 5 bases between the two germline ends. CDR3 in amino acids: CASSLRENTEAFF. The CDR3 DNA is TGTGCCAGCAGCTTACGAGAGAACACTGAAGCTTTCTTT.

V is TRBV5-1 and J is TRBJ1-2; TRBD1 is a possible D gene (6 bases). From germline, CDR1 is SGHRS and CDR2 YFSETQ. Trimming cost V 0 bases and J 7 bases, with 10 bases left between them. The CDR3 length is 13 residues. The CDR3 bases are TGCGCCAGCAGCTTGGCCCCAGGGGCTGGCTACACCTTC. Protein sequence: CASSLAPGAGYTF. The full variable domain, completed using reference TRBV5-1 and TRBJ1-2, is KAGVTQTPRYLIKTRGQQVTLSCSPISGHRSVSWYQQTPGQGLQFLFEYFSETQRNKGNFPGRFSGRQFSNSRSEMNVSTLELGDSALYLCASSLAPGAGYTFGSGTRLTVV.

The CDR3 spells CASSGTGGRQPQHF. CDR3 DNA sequence: TGTGCCAGCTCCGGGACAGGGGGCCGACAGCCCCAGCATTTT. The chain is built from TRBV19 and TRBJ1-5; 12 nucleotides agree with TRBD1. Trimming removed 9 bases from V and 7 bases from J; junction bases left unmatched: 7. Germline loops: CDR1 LNHDA, CDR2 SQIVND (reference sequence). The CDR3 sequence is 14 residues long.

V and J are TRBV30 and TRBJ2-7, with TRBD1 matching over 10 bases. This CDR3 is 14 amino acids long. Trimming cost V 4 bases and J 3 bases; bases outside gene matches: 6. The germline V gene has CDR1 GTSNPN and CDR2 SVGIG (reference sequence). The CDR3 coding sequence is TGTGCCTGGACGGGTGGGGACAGGGGCTACGAGCAGTACTTC. This gives the protein CAWTGGDRGYEQYF.

The chain joins TRBV29-1 to TRBJ2-5, with no clear D. The germline V gene encodes CDR1 SQVTM and CDR2 ANQGSEA. The CDR3 covers 14 residues. The V and J ends lost 4 bases and 1 base respectively, with 13 bases between them. DNA for the CDR3: TGCAGCGTTGGTAGTAACAGACTCCAAGAGACCCAGTACTTC. As protein: CSVGSNRLQETQYF. The full variable domain, with the rest looked up from reference TRBV29-1 and TRBJ2-5, is SAVISQKPSRDICQRGTSLTIQCQVDSQVTMMFWYRQQPGQSLTLIATANQGSEATYESGFVIDKFPISRPNLTFSTLTVSNMSPEDSSIYLCSVGSNRLQETQYFGPGTRLLVL.

The chain uses TRBV7-2 and TRBJ2-1; 10 bases match TRBD1. The V gene's germline CDR1 is SGHTA and CDR2 FQGNSA. The ends lost 4 bases at V and 3 bases at J; junction bases unmatched: 3. The CDR3 loop spans 15 amino acids. Here the CDR3 DNA reads TGTGCCAGCAGCTCAGGACAGGGGGTCTACAATGAGCAGTTCTTC. It yields the protein CASSSGQGVYNEQFF.

This rearrangement joins TRBV12-5 to TRBJ2-1, with D maybe TRBD2 (5 bases). The CDR3 totals 17 residues. V was clipped by 5 bases and J by 3 bases, with 20 bases between them. CDR1 LGHNT and CDR2 FRNRAP come from the germline V gene. CDR3 protein: CASGPPSSMAGYNEQFF. The CDR3 bases are TGTGCTAGTGGTCCCCCCTCTAGCATGGCAGGCTACAATGAGCAGTTCTTC. Filled out from reference TRBV12-5 and TRBJ2-1, the complete variable domain reads DARVTQTPRHKVTEMGQEVTMRCQPILGHNTVFWYRQTMMQGLELLAYFRNRAPLDDSGMPKDRFSAEMPDATLATLKIQPSEPRDSAVYFCASGPPSSMAGYNEQFFGPGTRLTVL.

The chain couples TRBV4-2 to TRBJ2-3; TRBD1 matches at 10 bases. Germline V CDR1 and CDR2: LGHNA, YNFKEQ. V lost 8 bases, J lost 4 bases, and 3 bases stayed unmatched. The CDR3 is 13 amino acids. The CDR3 sequence: CASGQGGSDTQYF. In nucleotides, the CDR3 is TGTGCCAGCGGACAGGGGGGTTCAGATACGCAGTATTTT.

This clone showed up just a few times. The rearrangement uses TRBV7-2 and TRBJ2-7; D remains ambiguous. The CDR3 is 15 amino acids. Germline V lookup: CDR1 SGHTA, CDR2 FQGNSA. Trimming took off 1 base at V and 0 bases at J, with 10 bases between the two ends. CDR3 in DNA: TGTGCCAGCAGCTTAGAGTCGGGCGGCTCCTACGAGCAGTACTTC. Amino acids: CASSLESGGSYEQYF.

This chain connects TRBV6-5 to TRBJ1-1; D is ambiguous. Trimming removed 2 bases at V and 0 bases at J, with 7 bases between. Germline lookup yields CDR1 MNHEY and CDR2 SVGAGI. The CDR3 has 14 residues. CDR3 in amino acids: CASSYGRLNTEAFF. Written as DNA, the CDR3 is TGTGCCAGCAGTTACGGTAGATTGAACACTGAAGCTTTCTTT.

The chain links TRBV12-3 or TRBV12-4 to TRBJ2-1; 7 bases match TRBD1. V lost 5 bases to trimming and J lost 13 bases; unmatched junction nucleotides: 11. This CDR3 is 13 amino acids long. Here the CDR3 reads CASSPTTGQQQFF. CDR3 sequence (DNA): TGTGCCAGCAGTCCAACGACAGGGCAGCAACAGTTCTTC.

The rearrangement joins TRBV12-5 to TRBJ1-5; 7 nucleotides match TRBD1. The CDR3 consists of 15 residues. Unmatched junction bases numbered 9, after V lost 7 bases and J lost 3 bases. Germline V gene lookup returns CDR1 LGHNT and CDR2 FRNRAP. CDR3 residues: CASVWEGASNQPQHF. The CDR3, as DNA: TGTGCTAGTGTCTGGGAGGGGGCATCCAATCAGCCCCAGCATTTT.

This chain joins TRBV20-1 and TRBJ2-1; D unclear. Germline CDR1 is DFQATT and CDR2 is SNEGSKA (reference sequence). CDR3 size: 11 residues. V gave up 3 bases and J gave up 6 bases, with 6 bases separating them. The CDR3 DNA is TGCAGTGCTAGGGCTACCAATGAGCAGTTCTTC. The encoded protein is CSARATNEQFF.

The chain links TRBV30 to TRBJ2-2; D call uncertain. The V gene lost 0 bases and the J gene lost 3 bases, with 11 bases spanning the gap. CDR1 and CDR2 (germline): GTSNPN, SVGIG (reference sequence). This CDR3 spans 15 amino acids. This CDR3 reads CAWSVLPADTGELFF. CDR3 sequence (DNA): TGTGCCTGGAGTGTCCTCCCGGCCGACACCGGGGAGCTGTTTTTT.

Concerning this clone: The same CDR3 is also encoded by other DNA sequences in this sample. This chain joins TRBV12-3 or TRBV12-4 and TRBJ2-3, with D possibly being TRBD1 (5 bases). This CDR3 has 13 residues. V was cut by 6 bases and J by 2 bases, with 9 bases left in between. The CDR3 DNA follows: TGTGCCAGCAGCCAGGGATCCACAGATACGCAGTATTTT. This translates into CASSQGSTDTQYF.

The chain couples TRBV18 to TRBJ1-5; 7 bases are shared with TRBD1. The ends lost 5 bases at V and 3 bases at J; junction bases unmatched: 4. Germline assignment: CDR1 KGHSH and CDR2 LQKENI. This CDR3 is 14 amino acids long. CDR3 sequence: CASSRGQHNQPQHF. CDR3 bases: TGTGCCAGCTCAAGGGGACAGCACAATCAGCCCCAGCATTTT.

The chain joins TRBV6-2 or TRBV6-3 to TRBJ1-1, with 8 bases identical to TRBD1. Germline trimming cut 4 bases from V and 1 base from J; bases unmatched to any gene: 5. Germline V gives CDR1 MNHEY, CDR2 SVGEGT. The CDR3 has 15 amino acids. CDR3 protein: CASSFNRGRNTEAFF. The CDR3 DNA reads as TGTGCCAGCAGTTTCAACAGGGGGAGGAACACTGAAGCTTTCTTT.

The chain links TRBV19 to TRBJ1-2; D is unresolved. This CDR3 spans 13 amino acids. Trimming took off 5 bases at V and 4 bases at J, with 11 bases between the two ends. From germline, CDR1 is LNHDA and CDR2 SQIVND (reference sequence). The CDR3 reads CASSPLPSYGYTF. The CDR3 DNA is TGTGCCAGTAGTCCGCTACCCTCCTATGGCTACACCTTC.

V and J are TRBV9 and TRBJ2-3, with 10 bases aligning to TRBD2. The CDR3 has 16 residues. CDR1 is SGDLS and CDR2 is YYNGEE in the germline V gene. V dropped 2 bases and J dropped 3; count of bases not matched to a gene: 6. In nucleotides, the CDR3 is TGTGCCAGCAGCGTTGGGACTAGCGACTTTACAGATACGCAGTATTTT. Its protein product is CASSVGTSDFTDTQYF.